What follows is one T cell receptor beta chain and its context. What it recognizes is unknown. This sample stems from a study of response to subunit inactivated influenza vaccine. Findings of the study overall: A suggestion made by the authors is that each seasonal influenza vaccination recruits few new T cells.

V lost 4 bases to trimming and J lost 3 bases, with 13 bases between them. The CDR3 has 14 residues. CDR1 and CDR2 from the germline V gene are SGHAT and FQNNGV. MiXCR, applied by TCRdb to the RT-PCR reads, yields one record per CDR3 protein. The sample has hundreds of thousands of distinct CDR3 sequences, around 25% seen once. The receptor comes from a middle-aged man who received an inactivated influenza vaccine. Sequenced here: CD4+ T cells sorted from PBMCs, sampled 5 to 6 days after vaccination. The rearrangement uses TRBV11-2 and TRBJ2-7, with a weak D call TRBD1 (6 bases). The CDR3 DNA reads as TGTGCCAGCAGCTCCTCGACAGGATACTACGAGCAGTACTTC. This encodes CASSSSTGYYEQYF.